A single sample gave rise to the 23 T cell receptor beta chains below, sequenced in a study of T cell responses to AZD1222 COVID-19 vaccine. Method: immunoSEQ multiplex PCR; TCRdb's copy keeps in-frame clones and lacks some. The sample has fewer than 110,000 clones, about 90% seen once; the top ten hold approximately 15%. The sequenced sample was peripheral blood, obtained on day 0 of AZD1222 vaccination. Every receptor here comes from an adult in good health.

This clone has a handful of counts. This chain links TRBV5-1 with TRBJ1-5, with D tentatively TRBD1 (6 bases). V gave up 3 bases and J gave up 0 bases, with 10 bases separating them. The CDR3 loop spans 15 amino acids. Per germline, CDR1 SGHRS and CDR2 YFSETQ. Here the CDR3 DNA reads TGCGCCAGCAGCTGGACGACAGGTAGCAATCAGCCCCAGCATTTT. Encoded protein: CASSWTTGSNQPQHF.

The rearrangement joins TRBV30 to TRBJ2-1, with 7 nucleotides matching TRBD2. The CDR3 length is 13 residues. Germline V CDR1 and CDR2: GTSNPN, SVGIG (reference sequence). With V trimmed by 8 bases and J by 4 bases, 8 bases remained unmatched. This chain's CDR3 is CALGASGYNEQFF. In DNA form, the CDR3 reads TGTGCCCTCGGGGCTAGCGGATACAATGAGCAGTTCTTC.

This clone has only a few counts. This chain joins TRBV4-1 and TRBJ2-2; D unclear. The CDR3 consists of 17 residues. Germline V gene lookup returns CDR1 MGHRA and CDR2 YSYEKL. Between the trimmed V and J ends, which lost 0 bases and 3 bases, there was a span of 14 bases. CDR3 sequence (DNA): TGCGCCAGCAGCCAAGAGTCTGGGATGGCGGACACCGGGGAGCTGTTTTTT. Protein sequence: CASSQESGMADTGELFF.

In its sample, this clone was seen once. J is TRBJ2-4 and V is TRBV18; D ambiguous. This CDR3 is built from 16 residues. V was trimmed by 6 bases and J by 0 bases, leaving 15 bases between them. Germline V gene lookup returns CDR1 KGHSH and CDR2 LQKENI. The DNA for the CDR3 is TGTGCCAGCTCCCGAACCCAAAGCTTAGCCAAAAACATTCAGTACTTC. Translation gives CASSRTQSLAKNIQYF.

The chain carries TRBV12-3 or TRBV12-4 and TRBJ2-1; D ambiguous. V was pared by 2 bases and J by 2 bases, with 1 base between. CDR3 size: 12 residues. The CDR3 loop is CASSLPYNEQFF. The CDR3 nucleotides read TGTGCCAGCAGTTTACCCTACAATGAGCAGTTCTTC.

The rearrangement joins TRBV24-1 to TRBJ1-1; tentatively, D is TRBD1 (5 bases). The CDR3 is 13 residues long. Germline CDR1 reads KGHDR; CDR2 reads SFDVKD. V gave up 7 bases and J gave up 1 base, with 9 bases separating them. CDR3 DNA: TGTGCCACCAGGGGGGGGTCGAACACTGAAGCTTTCTTT. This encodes CATRGGSNTEAFF.

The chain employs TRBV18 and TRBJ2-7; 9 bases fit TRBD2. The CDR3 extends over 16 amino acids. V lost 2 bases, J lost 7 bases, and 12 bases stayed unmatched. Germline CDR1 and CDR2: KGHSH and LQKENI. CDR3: CASSPGQGAGGGEQYF. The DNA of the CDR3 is TGTGCCAGCTCACCAGGCCAGGGCGCGGGAGGGGGAGAGCAGTACTTC.

CDR3 in DNA: TGTGCCAGCAGCTCTACCTCGGAGAAGGGGAGGTCGGGTGCTTTCTTT. Translation gives CASSSTSEKGRSGAFF. V and J are TRBV27 and TRBJ1-1, with a possible D match to TRBD1 (5 bases). Trimming took off 6 bases at V and 11 bases at J, with 28 bases between the two ends. The CDR3 length is 16 residues. Germline V CDR1 and CDR2: MNHEY, SMNVEV (reference sequence).

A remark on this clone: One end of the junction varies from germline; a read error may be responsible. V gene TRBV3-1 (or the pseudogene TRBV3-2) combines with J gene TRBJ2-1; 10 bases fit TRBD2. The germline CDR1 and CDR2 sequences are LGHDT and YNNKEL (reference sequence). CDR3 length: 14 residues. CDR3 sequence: CASSHGTSDSSGIF. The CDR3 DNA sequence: TGTGCCAGCAGCCATGGGACTAGCGACTCGAGTGGTATCTTC.

CDR3 sequence: CASSPRRQGAPDTQYF. CDR3 DNA: TGTGCCAGCTCACCCCGCCGACAGGGGGCCCCAGATACGCAGTATTTT. The rearrangement uses TRBV18 and TRBJ2-3, with TRBD1 identical over 10 bases. Trimming cost V 3 bases and J 4 bases; bases outside gene matches: 7. The germline V gene encodes CDR1 KGHSH and CDR2 LQKENI. The CDR3 loop spans 16 amino acids.

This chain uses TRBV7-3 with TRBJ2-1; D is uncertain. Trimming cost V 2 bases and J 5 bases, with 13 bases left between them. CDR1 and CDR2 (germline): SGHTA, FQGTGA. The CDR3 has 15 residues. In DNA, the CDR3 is TGTGCCAGCAGCTTAGAGTTCCAACCAAACAATGAGCAGTTCTTC. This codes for CASSLEFQPNNEQFF. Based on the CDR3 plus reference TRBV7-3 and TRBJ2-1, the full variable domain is GAGVSQTPSNKVTEKGKYVELRCDPISGHTALYWYRQSLGQGPEFLIYFQGTGAADDSGLPNDRFFAVRPEGSVSTLKIQRTERGDSAVYLCASSLEFQPNNEQFFGPGTRLTVL.

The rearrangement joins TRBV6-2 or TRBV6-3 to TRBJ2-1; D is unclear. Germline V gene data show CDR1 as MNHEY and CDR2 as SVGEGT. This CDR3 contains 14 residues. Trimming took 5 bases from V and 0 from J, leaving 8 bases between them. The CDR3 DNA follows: TGTGCCAGCAGTAAACAGAGCTCCTACAATGAGCAGTTCTTC. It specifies CASSKQSSYNEQFF.

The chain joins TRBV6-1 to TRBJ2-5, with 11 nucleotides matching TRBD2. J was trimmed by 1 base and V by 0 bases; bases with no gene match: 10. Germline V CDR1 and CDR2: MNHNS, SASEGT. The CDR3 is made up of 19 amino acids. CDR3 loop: CASSEAKGGGLAGQETQYF. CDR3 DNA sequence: TGTGCCAGCAGTGAAGCGAAGGGTGGCGGACTAGCGGGCCAAGAGACCCAGTACTTC.

CDR3 region: CASSWEGQQETQYF. CDR3 nucleotide sequence: TGTGCCAGCAGCTGGGAGGGACAACAAGAGACCCAGTACTTC. The rearrangement joins TRBV5-4 to TRBJ2-5; D might be TRBD2 (7 bases). Germline V gene sequence: CDR1 SGHNT, CDR2 YYREEE (reference sequence). V lost 3 bases and J lost 2, with 11 bases in between. This CDR3 has 14 residues.

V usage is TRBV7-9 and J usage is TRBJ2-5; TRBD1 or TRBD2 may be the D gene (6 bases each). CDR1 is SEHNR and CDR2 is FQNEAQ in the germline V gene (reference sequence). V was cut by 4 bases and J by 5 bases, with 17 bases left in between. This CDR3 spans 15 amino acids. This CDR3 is CASSSLAVQGETQYF. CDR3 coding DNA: TGTGCCAGCAGCTCTTTAGCGGTTCAGGGGGAGACCCAGTACTTC.

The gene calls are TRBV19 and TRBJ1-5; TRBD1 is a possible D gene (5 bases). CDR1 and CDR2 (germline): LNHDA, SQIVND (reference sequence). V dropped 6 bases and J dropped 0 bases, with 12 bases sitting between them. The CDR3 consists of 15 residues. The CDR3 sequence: CASRNGQDSNQPQHF. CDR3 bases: TGTGCCAGTAGGAACGGACAAGATAGCAATCAGCCCCAGCATTTT.

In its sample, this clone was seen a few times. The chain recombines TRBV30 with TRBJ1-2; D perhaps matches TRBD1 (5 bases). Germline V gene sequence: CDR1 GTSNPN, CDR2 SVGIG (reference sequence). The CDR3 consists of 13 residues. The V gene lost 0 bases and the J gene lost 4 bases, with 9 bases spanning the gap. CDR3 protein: CAWSVLGPYGYTF. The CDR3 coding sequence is TGTGCCTGGAGTGTTTTGGGGCCCTATGGCTACACCTTC.

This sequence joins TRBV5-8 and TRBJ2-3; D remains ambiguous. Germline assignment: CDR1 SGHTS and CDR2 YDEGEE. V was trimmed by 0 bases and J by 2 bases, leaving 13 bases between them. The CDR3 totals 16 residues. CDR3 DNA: TGTGCCAGCAGCTTGGACGAGGCGGCCTACACAGATACGCAGTATTTT. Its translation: CASSLDEAAYTDTQYF.

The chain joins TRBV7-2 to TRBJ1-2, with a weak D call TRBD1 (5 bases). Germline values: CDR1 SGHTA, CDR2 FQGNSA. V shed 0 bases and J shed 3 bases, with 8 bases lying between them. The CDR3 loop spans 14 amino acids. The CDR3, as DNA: TGTGCCAGCAGCTTAGCCGGGGGGTACTATGGCTACACCTTC. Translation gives CASSLAGGYYGYTF.

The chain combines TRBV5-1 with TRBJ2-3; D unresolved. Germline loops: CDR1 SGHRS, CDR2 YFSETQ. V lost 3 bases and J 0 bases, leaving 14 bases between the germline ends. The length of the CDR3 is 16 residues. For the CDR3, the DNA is TGCGCCAGCAGCTGGAGAGGCGACGCTAGCACAGATACGCAGTATTTT. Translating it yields CASSWRGDASTDTQYF.

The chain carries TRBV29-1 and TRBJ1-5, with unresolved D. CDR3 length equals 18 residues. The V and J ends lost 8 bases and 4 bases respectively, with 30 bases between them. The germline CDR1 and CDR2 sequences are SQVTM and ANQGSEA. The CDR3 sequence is CSPRRQACGVSLNQPQHF. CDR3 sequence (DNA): TGCAGCCCAAGAAGGCAGGCCTGTGGGGTATCGTTGAATCAGCCCCAGCATTTT. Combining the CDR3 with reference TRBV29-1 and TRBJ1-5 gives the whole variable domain SAVISQKPSRDICQRGTSLTIQCQVDSQVTMMFWYRQQPGQSLTLIATANQGSEATYESGFVIDKFPISRPNLTFSTLTVSNMSPEDSSIYLCSPRRQACGVSLNQPQHFGDGTRLSIL.

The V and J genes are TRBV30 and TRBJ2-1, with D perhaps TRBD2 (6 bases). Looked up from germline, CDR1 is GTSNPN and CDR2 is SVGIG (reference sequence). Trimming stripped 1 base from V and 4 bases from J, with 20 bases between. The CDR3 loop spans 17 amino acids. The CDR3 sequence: CAWSAGLSSGRYNEQFF. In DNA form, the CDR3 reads TGTGCCTGGAGTGCAGGACTATCGAGCGGCAGGTACAATGAGCAGTTCTTC.

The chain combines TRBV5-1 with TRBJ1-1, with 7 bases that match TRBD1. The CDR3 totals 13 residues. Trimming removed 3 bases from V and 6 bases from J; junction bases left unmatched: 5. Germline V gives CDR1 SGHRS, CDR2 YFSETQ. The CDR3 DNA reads TGCGCCAGCAGCTCACAGGGGAATCCTGAAGCTTTCTTT. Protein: CASSSQGNPEAFF.